A single sample gave rise to the 8 T cell receptor beta chains below, sequenced in a study of blood T cells in healthy people across ages. Combining a sample-barcoded 5' primer with a J-beta primer mix, a second PCR ran for 7 to 11 cycles. TCRdb re-analysed the 5' RACE reads in MiXCR, keeping a single row per CDR3 protein. Seen here are some 760,000 distinct CDR3 sequences, roughly 25% observed once, and the top ten hold under 9.5%. These data are also associated with another study on T cells of mothers and their children.

Sequenced sample: blood. The source of these receptors is a boy aged 5-17 years in good health.

The sample holds a few counts of this clonotype. The J gene is TRBJ2-5, the V gene TRBV6-5; D possibly uses TRBD1 or TRBD2 (6 bases each). This CDR3 contains 16 residues. From germline, CDR1 is MNHEY and CDR2 SVGAGI. V was trimmed by 8 bases and J by 3 bases, leaving 22 bases between them. The CDR3 DNA is TGTGCCAGCGGATACTGGGGGGCCGGGATAGAAGAGACCCAGTACTTC. It codes for CASGYWGAGIEETQYF.

The chain links TRBV3-1 to TRBJ2-7; D possibly corresponds to TRBD1 (5 bases). Germline lookup yields CDR1 LGHDT and CDR2 YNNKEL (reference sequence). This CDR3 contains 14 residues. Trimming pared 1 base from V and 6 bases from J, leaving 13 bases between. Here the CDR3 reads CASSQGAGKGEQYF. In nucleotides, the CDR3 is TGTGCCAGCAGCCAAGGAGCAGGGAAGGGCGAGCAGTACTTC.

This chain links TRBV4-1 with TRBJ2-7, with 9 nucleotides matching TRBD2. The CDR3 has 15 residues. The V gene end was trimmed by 1 base and the J gene end by 5 bases; junction bases not matched to a gene: 6. CDR1 is MGHRA and CDR2 is YSYEKL in the germline V gene. The CDR3 loop reads CASSQGVLAGDEQYF. The CDR3 region has the DNA TGCGCCAGCAGCCAAGGAGTTTTAGCGGGAGACGAGCAGTACTTC.

V usage is TRBV27 and J usage is TRBJ2-7; D is unresolved. Trimming removed 0 bases from V and 8 bases from J, with 8 bases in between. Per germline, CDR1 MNHEY and CDR2 SMNVEV (reference sequence). This CDR3 contains 12 residues. CDR3 residues: CASSLSGNQQYF. DNA for the CDR3: TGTGCCAGCAGTTTATCTGGGAACCAGCAGTACTTC.

This clonotype showed up just a few times. The V gene is TRBV4-1, the J gene TRBJ2-7, with D possibly being TRBD1 (5 bases). Germline lookup yields CDR1 MGHRA and CDR2 YSYEKL. This CDR3 has 14 residues. V was clipped by 4 bases and J by 0 bases, with 10 bases between them. CDR3 nucleotides: TGCGCCAGCAGCCCGACAGACAACTCCTACGAGCAGTACTTC. Translated, it gives CASSPTDNSYEQYF.

The chain links TRBV9 to TRBJ2-5; 12 bases map to TRBD2. The CDR3 is 16 residues long. CDR1 is SGDLS, CDR2 YYNGEE, per germline. V trimming: 0 bases; J trimming: 6 bases; junction bases outside the gene matches: 6. CDR3 sequence: CASSVEPSGGAKTQYF. For the CDR3, the DNA is TGTGCCAGCAGCGTAGAGCCTAGCGGGGGGGCAAAGACCCAGTACTTC.

This clonotype showed up just a few times. The genes are TRBV20-1 and TRBJ2-4, with D tentatively TRBD2 (5 bases). Germline-derived CDR1 and CDR2 are DFQATT and SNEGSKA (reference sequence). This CDR3 region has 14 residues. V dropped 0 bases and J dropped 8 bases, with 14 bases sitting between them. The CDR3 reads CSARDLERDDIQYF. The CDR3 DNA follows: TGCAGTGCTAGAGATCTTGAGAGGGATGACATTCAGTACTTC.

This clonotype was seen only a few times. The J gene is TRBJ2-3, the V gene TRBV7-6; 10 bases fit TRBD2. Germline assignment: CDR1 SGHVS and CDR2 FNYEAQ. The ends lost 6 bases at V and 0 bases at J; junction bases unmatched: 3. The CDR3 covers 15 residues. As DNA, the CDR3 is TGTGCCAGCAGGATGACTAGCGGGAGCACAGATACGCAGTATTTT. Translation gives CASRMTSGSTDTQYF.